Following are 4 T cell receptor beta chains from one sample sequenced in a study of control samples from healthy donors and cancer patients. Only in-frame clones appear in the TCRdb table, and some are missing; sequencing was by immunoSEQ multiplex PCR. The sample yields 84,000 or so clones, 84% seen once. Sequencing was done on a sample of PBMCs. The receptors come from a man between 60 and 75 years old with head and neck cancer.

V gene TRBV5-1 combines with J gene TRBJ2-2, with D uncertain. From germline, CDR1 is SGHRS and CDR2 YFSETQ. Trimming removed 0 bases from V and 7 bases from J, with 4 bases in between. The CDR3 runs 12 residues. CDR3 nucleotides: TGCGCCAGCAGCTTGGACGTCGGGGAGCTGTTTTTT. Encoded protein: CASSLDVGELFF. Full variable domain (missing parts from reference TRBV5-1 and TRBJ2-2): KAGVTQTPRYLIKTRGQQVTLSCSPISGHRSVSWYQQTPGQGLQFLFEYFSETQRNKGNFPGRFSGRQFSNSRSEMNVSTLELGDSALYLCASSLDVGELFFGEGSRLTVL.

The chain employs TRBV2 and TRBJ1-2; D not certain. Germline CDR1 is SNHLY and CDR2 is FYNNEI. Deletions cut 8 bases from V and 4 bases from J, with 11 bases between. The CDR3 consists of 12 residues. The CDR3 region is CASRRLFYGYTF. The CDR3 DNA reads as TGTGCCAGCCGGCGGCTGTTCTATGGCTACACCTTC. The full variable domain, completed using reference TRBV2 and TRBJ1-2, is EPEVTQTPSHQVTQMGQEVILRCVPISNHLYFYWYRQILGQKVEFLVSFYNNEISEKSEIFDDQFSVERPDGSNFTLKIRSTKLEDSAMYFCASRRLFYGYTFGSGTRLTVV.

The rearrangement links TRBV3-1 (or the pseudogene TRBV3-2) to TRBJ1-1, with a possible D match to TRBD1 (5 bases). Trimming took 0 bases from V and 10 from J, leaving 9 bases between them. The length of the CDR3 is 12 residues. Germline CDR1 reads LGHDT; CDR2 reads YNNKEL (reference sequence). The CDR3 here is CASSQEGRVAFF. The CDR3 region has the DNA TGTGCCAGCAGCCAAGAAGGCAGGGTAGCTTTCTTT.

The chain combines TRBV6-4 with TRBJ1-5; tentatively, D is TRBD1 (6 bases). CDR3 length: 14 residues. V was clipped by 5 bases and J by 4 bases, with 12 bases between them. The V gene's germline CDR1 is MRHNA and CDR2 SNTAGT. CDR3 sequence: CASSSTGLNQPQHF. Here the CDR3 DNA reads TGTGCCAGCAGTTCTACAGGGCTAAATCAGCCCCAGCATTTT.